Below, one T cell receptor beta chain is given with its context. The same CDR3 also results from other DNA sequences found in this sample. V lost 4 bases, J lost 2 bases, and 2 bases stayed unmatched. CDR1 is SNHLY, CDR2 FYNNEI, per germline. This CDR3 spans 14 amino acids. This specimen comes from a study of CD8+ T cells in alopecia areata. The treatment here: oral pan-JAK inhibitor, 5-10 mg twice daily. As the sequencing template, cDNA was produced by extracting RNA and reverse transcribing it. The protocol was immunoSEQ multiplex PCR, while the TCRdb copy is restricted to in-frame clones and leaves out a portion. The sample gives 210,000 or so clones, 66% of which show up once; over 1% is in the top ten.

V gene TRBV2 combines with J gene TRBJ2-7, with TRBD1 matching over 10 bases. This receptor was taken from a human donor with alopecia areata. The sample consisted of CD4+ T cells sorted from blood, taken at week 44, from a patient treated with tofacitinib. CDR3 DNA sequence: TGTGCCAGCAGTGGGACAGGGGGACCCTACGAGCAGTACTTC. Protein sequence: CASSGTGGPYEQYF.